Listed below are T cell receptor beta chains from one sample, sequenced in a study of beta chain features in type 1 diabetes. Measured with immunoSEQ multiplex PCR; TCRdb has only the in-frame clones, and not every one. The sample has roughly 51,000 clones, approximately 52% seen once. Material for sequencing was Tregs from blood. Receptors were obtained from a woman between 40 and 55 years old with type 1 diabetes. The CDR3 runs from the conserved cysteine through the conserved F or W. D genes are given only for firm matches.

D gene,J gene,V gene,CDR3 protein
TRBD1,TRBJ1-5,TRBV19,CASTYNRGSGNQPQHF
.,TRBJ2-4,TRBV28,CASSFWTPIAKNIQYF
TRBD1,TRBJ2-5,TRBV2,CAGTGTGYGTQYF
.,TRBJ1-4,TRBV5-1,CASSLMAGEEKLFF
TRBD1,TRBJ1-1,TRBV5-4,CASSASTGVDTEAFF
TRBD1,TRBJ1-5,TRBV5-1,CASSRRGGQPQHF
.,TRBJ2-7,TRBV2,CASREQGLSYEQYF
TRBD1,TRBJ1-5,TRBV2,CASSEDRGYQPQHF
.,TRBJ1-1,TRBV5-1,CASSLGAGAGAEAFF
.,TRBJ1-2,TRBV4-3,CASSQEVQGYGYTF
TRBD2,TRBJ2-1,TRBV29-1,CSVPGLAGGLSYNEQFF
.,TRBJ1-1,TRBV5-5,CASSQGRANTEAFF
TRBD1,TRBJ2-1,TRBV6-1,CASKPGQGRNEQFF
.,TRBJ1-2,TRBV9,CASSRGNYGYTF
TRBD2,TRBJ2-1,TRBV30,CAWSLGGTEQFF
TRBD2,TRBJ2-1,TRBV13,CASSLNGLAGYNEQFF
.,TRBJ2-5,TRBV6-1,CASKRFQETQYF
TRBD2,TRBJ2-1,TRBV7-6,CASSPWGGRAYNEQFF
TRBD1,TRBJ2-1,TRBV5-1,CASTAGSGTGNYNEQFF
TRBD2,TRBJ2-3,TRBV10-3,CAITRTGTSPTDTQYF
.,TRBJ1-2,TRBV29-1,CSVVRVDYGYTF
.,TRBJ2-7,TRBV6-1,CASRAPDRYEQYF
.,TRBJ2-7,TRBV9,CASSVGGQPYEQYF
TRBD2,TRBJ2-4,TRBV28,CASSPAGVKNIQYF